This TCR beta chain was identified in a study of PD-1 blockade in classical Hodgkin lymphoma. Whole-study findings and limits: Patients newly diagnosed and complete responders had comparable baseline diversity. TCR diversity in CD4+, not CD8+, cells rose significantly by C4D1.

The CDR3 sequence is 11 residues long. Trimming shortened V by 3 bases and J by 9 bases, and 9 bases separated the two germline ends. The germline gives CDR1 SGHNT, CDR2 YYREEE (reference sequence). Assay: immunoSEQ multiplex PCR; the TCRdb copy retains only in-frame clones and omits some. The table records around 45,000 clones, roughly three quarters of them present only once. Every patient was affected by relapse after autologous stem cell transplantation, while exposure to brentuximab vedotin was not uniform. In regard to this clone: Its specificity is unknown.

The sequenced sample was peripheral blood mononuclear cells (PBMCs), obtained before the second cycle of nivolumab. This receptor was obtained from a human donor with classical Hodgkin lymphoma. This chain connects TRBV5-4 to TRBJ1-2; D uncertain. The CDR3 coding sequence is TGTGCCAGCAGCTCCGACACCAGCTACACCTTC. It specifies CASSSDTSYTF.